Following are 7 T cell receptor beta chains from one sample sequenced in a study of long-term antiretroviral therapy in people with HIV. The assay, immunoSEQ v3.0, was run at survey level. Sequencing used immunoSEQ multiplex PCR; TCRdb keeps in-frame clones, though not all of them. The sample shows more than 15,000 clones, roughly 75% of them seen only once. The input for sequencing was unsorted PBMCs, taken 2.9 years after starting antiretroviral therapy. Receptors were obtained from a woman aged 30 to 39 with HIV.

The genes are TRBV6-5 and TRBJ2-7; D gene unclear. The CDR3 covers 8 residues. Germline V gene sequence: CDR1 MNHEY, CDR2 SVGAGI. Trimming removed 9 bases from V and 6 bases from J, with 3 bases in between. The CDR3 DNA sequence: TGTGCCAGTGGCGAGCAGTACGTC. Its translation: CASGEQYV.

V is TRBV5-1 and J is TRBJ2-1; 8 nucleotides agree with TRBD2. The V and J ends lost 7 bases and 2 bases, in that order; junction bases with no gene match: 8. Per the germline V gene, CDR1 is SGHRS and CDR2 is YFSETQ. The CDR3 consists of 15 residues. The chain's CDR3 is CASGTSGSPYNEQFF. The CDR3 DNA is TGCGCCAGCGGTACTAGCGGTTCTCCCTACAATGAGCAGTTCTTC.

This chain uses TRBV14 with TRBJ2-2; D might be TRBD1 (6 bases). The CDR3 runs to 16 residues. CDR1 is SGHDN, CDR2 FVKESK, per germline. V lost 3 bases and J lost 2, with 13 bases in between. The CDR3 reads CASSHPGQLNTGELFF. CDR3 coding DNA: TGTGCCAGCAGCCACCCAGGACAGCTCAACACCGGGGAGCTGTTTTTT.

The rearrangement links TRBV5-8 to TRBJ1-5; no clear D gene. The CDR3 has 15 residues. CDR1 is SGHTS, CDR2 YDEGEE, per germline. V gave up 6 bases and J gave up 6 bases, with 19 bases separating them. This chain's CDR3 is CASTEGNLYSQPQHF. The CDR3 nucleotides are TGTGCCAGCACCGAAGGTAACCTTTATAGTCAGCCCCAGCATTTT.

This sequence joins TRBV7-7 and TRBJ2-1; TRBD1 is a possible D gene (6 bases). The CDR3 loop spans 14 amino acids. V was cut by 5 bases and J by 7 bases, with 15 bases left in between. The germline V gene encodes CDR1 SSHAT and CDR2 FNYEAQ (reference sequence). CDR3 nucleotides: TGTGCCAGCAGCCTCGAGACAGGCGGGAATGAGCAGTTCTTC. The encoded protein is CASSLETGGNEQFF.

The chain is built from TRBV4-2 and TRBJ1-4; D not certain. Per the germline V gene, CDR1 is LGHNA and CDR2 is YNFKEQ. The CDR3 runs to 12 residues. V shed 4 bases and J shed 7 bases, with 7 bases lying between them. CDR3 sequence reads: CASSPEGEKLFF. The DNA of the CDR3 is TGTGCCAGCAGCCCCGAGGGTGAAAAACTGTTTTTT.

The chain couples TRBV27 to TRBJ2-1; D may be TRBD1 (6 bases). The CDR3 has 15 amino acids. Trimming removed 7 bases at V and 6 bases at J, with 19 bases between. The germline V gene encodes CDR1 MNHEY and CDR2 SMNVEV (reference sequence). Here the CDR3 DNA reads TGTGCCAGCAAAGGGGGACCAAAGCTCGGCAATGAGCAGTTCTTC. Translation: CASKGGPKLGNEQFF.